Listed here are 31 T cell receptor beta chains from one sample, sequenced in a study of OX40 agonist ivuxolimab in advanced cancers. Some clones are missing from TCRdb's copy, which holds only in-frame ones; the method was immunoSEQ multiplex PCR. The sample lists roughly 38,000 clones, 80% to 90% occurring once. The specimen was CD4+ or CD8+ T cells sorted from blood, collected in a trial of the OX40 agonist ivuxolimab. These receptors came from an adult with an advanced solid tumor such as melanoma, head and neck, liver or kidney cancer.

CDR3 sequence: CASSPTGGGFSEAFF. The DNA for the CDR3 is TGTGCCAGCAGCCCGACGGGAGGGGGCTTCTCTGAAGCTTTCTTT. The J gene is TRBJ1-1, the V gene TRBV9; 7 bases are a match to TRBD1. The V gene end was trimmed by 4 bases and the J gene end by 6 bases; junction bases not matched to a gene: 12. CDR3 length: 15 residues. Germline CDR1 reads SGDLS; CDR2 reads YYNGEE.

The rearrangement joins TRBV4-2 to TRBJ1-1, with 7 positions matching TRBD1. From germline, CDR1 is LGHNA and CDR2 YNFKEQ. The CDR3 extends over 15 amino acids. Trimming cost V 4 bases and J 1 base; bases outside gene matches: 6. The CDR3 DNA sequence: TGTGCCAGCAGCCTCGACAGGGAGGGGAACACTGAAGCTTTCTTT. Translation: CASSLDREGNTEAFF.

V and J are TRBV13 and TRBJ2-3; 7 bases fit TRBD1. CDR3 length equals 14 residues. V trimming: 5 bases; J trimming: 7 bases; junction bases outside the gene matches: 9. The V gene's germline CDR1 is PRHDT and CDR2 FYEKMQ (reference sequence). The CDR3 coding sequence is TGTGCCAGCAGCGGGCAACAGGGGTGGAATACGCAGTATTTT. Amino acid sequence: CASSGQQGWNTQYF.

The gene calls are TRBV6-6 and TRBJ1-2; 7 positions agree with TRBD1. V was clipped by 6 bases and J by 5 bases; unmatched bases: 15. The CDR3 totals 16 residues. The germline V gene has CDR1 MNHNY and CDR2 SVGAGI (reference sequence). The CDR3, as DNA: TGTGCCAGCAGCTCATTAACACAACAGGGGCGATATGGCTACACCTTC. This codes for CASSSLTQQGRYGYTF.

J is TRBJ2-1 and V is TRBV11-2; D ambiguous. Deletions cut 2 bases from V and 10 bases from J, with 9 bases between. Per the germline V gene, CDR1 is SGHAT and CDR2 is FQNNGV. CDR3 length equals 12 residues. Written as DNA, the CDR3 is TGTGCCAGCAGCTTATTACCTAGGGAGCAGTTCTTC. It yields the protein CASSLLPREQFF.

This chain connects TRBV11-3 to TRBJ2-3; 7 bases are shared with TRBD1. Germline CDR1 is SGHNT and CDR2 is YENEEA. After removal of 5 bases from V and 4 bases from J, the junction contained 12 bases not matched to a gene. The CDR3 loop spans 16 amino acids. CDR3 nucleotide sequence: TGTGCCAGCAGCGTGGGACAGACTCTCGAGGCAGATACGCAGTATTTT. This encodes CASSVGQTLEADTQYF.

The V gene is TRBV4-2, the J gene TRBJ2-1; D not certain. Trimming cost V 5 bases and J 2 bases, with 10 bases left between them. Germline V CDR1 and CDR2: LGHNA, YNFKEQ. There are 14 residues in the CDR3. The CDR3 sequence is CASSIGPTYNEQFF. CDR3 coding DNA: TGTGCCAGCAGCATCGGACCGACCTACAATGAGCAGTTCTTC.

This sequence joins TRBV10-3 and TRBJ2-5; either TRBD1 or TRBD2 may supply D (5 bases each). The CDR3 contains 15 residues. Germline CDR1 and CDR2: ENHRY and SYGVKD. V lost 6 bases and J 2 bases, leaving 16 bases between the germline ends. CDR3 DNA sequence: TGTGCCATCAGCCCAACCTTGGGACGGCAAGAGACCCAGTACTTC. It codes for CAISPTLGRQETQYF.

Here the CDR3 DNA reads TGTGCCAGTAGTATAGAGGCGGTTAAAGAGACCCAGTACTTC. Residues: CASSIEAVKETQYF. The chain joins TRBV19 to TRBJ2-5; no definite D call. This CDR3 is built from 14 residues. Trimming took off 0 bases at V and 3 bases at J, with 8 bases between the two ends. The germline gives CDR1 LNHDA, CDR2 SQIVND (reference sequence).

The rearrangement links TRBV28 to TRBJ1-4, with no clear D. The germline CDR1 and CDR2 sequences are MDHEN and SYDVKM. The CDR3 contains 16 residues. V was pared by 3 bases and J by 8 bases, with 19 bases between. For the CDR3, the DNA is TGTGCCAGCAGTTTTCTTGGCCGAGTGACAAAAGAAAAACTGTTTTTT. The encoded protein is CASSFLGRVTKEKLFF.

The chain employs TRBV9 and TRBJ1-1; the D gene is possibly TRBD1 (6 bases). CDR3 length equals 11 residues. V was trimmed by 3 bases and J by 8 bases, leaving 8 bases between them. Germline assignment: CDR1 SGDLS and CDR2 YYNGEE. The CDR3 loop is CASSAGTEAFF. The CDR3, as DNA: TGTGCCAGCAGCGCTGGGACAGAAGCTTTCTTT.

The chain recombines TRBV9 with TRBJ2-5; TRBD1 matches 9 bases. CDR1 is SGDLS, CDR2 YYNGEE, per germline. V was pared by 4 bases and J by 2 bases, with 6 bases of the junction left unmatched. This CDR3 spans 15 amino acids. CDR3 sequence: CASSNRDREQETQYF. Here the CDR3 DNA reads TGTGCCAGCAGCAACCGGGACAGGGAGCAAGAGACCCAGTACTTC.

The rearrangement joins TRBV6-5 to TRBJ1-4; D not resolved. The V gene lost 2 bases and the J gene lost 0 bases, with 7 bases spanning the gap. This CDR3 is built from 15 residues. Germline V gene lookup returns CDR1 MNHEY and CDR2 SVGAGI. The chain's CDR3 is CASSYGFATNEKLFF. As DNA, the CDR3 is TGTGCCAGCAGTTACGGGTTTGCAACTAATGAAAAACTGTTTTTT.

The chain carries TRBV7-6 and TRBJ2-5; 7 bases map to TRBD2. The DNA end is a closer match to TRBJ2-7, so the J assignment may be wrong. This CDR3 contains 16 residues. The V gene's germline CDR1 is SGHVS and CDR2 FNYEAQ. The CDR3 reads CASSHQGPGGRDEQYF. The DNA of the CDR3 is TGTGCCAGCAGCCATCAGGGCCCGGGAGGTAGGGACGAGCAGTACTTC.

The V and J genes are TRBV7-9 and TRBJ1-2; possibly TRBD1 for D (6 bases). V gave up 5 bases and J gave up 9 bases, with 22 bases separating them. The CDR3 length is 15 residues. CDR1 and CDR2 (germline): SEHNR, FQNEAQ (reference sequence). The CDR3 region has the DNA TGTGCCAGCAGCCCAGGTGGACAGAGCCTTGGAAGCTACACCTTC. Protein: CASSPGGQSLGSYTF.

In DNA form, the CDR3 reads TGTGCCATCAGTGAGTCTCTGGAGGGGGCCGGGGAGCTGTTTTTT. It specifies CAISESLEGAGELFF. This rearrangement joins TRBV10-3 to TRBJ2-2; TRBD1 or TRBD2 may be the D gene (6 bases each). The germline V gene has CDR1 ENHRY and CDR2 SYGVKD. The V gene lost 0 bases and the J gene lost 6 bases, with 11 bases spanning the gap. The CDR3 is made up of 15 amino acids.

This clone was found once. The chain combines TRBV4-2 with TRBJ1-3; D gene ambiguous. The CDR3 length is 14 residues. Trimming cost V 0 bases and J 0 bases, with 3 bases left between them. CDR1 and CDR2 from the germline V gene are LGHNA and YNFKEQ. The CDR3 loop is CASSQESSGNTIYF. CDR3 bases: TGTGCCAGCAGCCAAGAAAGCTCTGGAAACACCATATATTTT.

This clone appeared a single time. The gene calls are TRBV4-3 and TRBJ1-1; D is ambiguous. V was clipped by 0 bases and J by 0 bases, with 5 bases between them. Germline V gene lookup returns CDR1 LGHNA and CDR2 YSLEER. CDR3 length equals 14 residues. CDR3 in amino acids: CASSQESLNTEAFF. The CDR3 DNA reads TGCGCCAGCAGCCAAGAGTCCTTGAACACTGAAGCTTTCTTT.

The gene calls are TRBV28 and TRBJ2-7; D gene ambiguous. Germline V gives CDR1 MDHEN, CDR2 SYDVKM. Trimming cost V 2 bases and J 2 bases, with 7 bases left between them. There are 13 residues in the CDR3. The CDR3 sequence is CASSLRAAYEQYF. The CDR3 DNA reads TGTGCCAGCAGTTTAAGAGCAGCCTACGAGCAGTACTTC.

This clone was picked up one time. This chain connects TRBV18 to TRBJ2-7; D possibly uses TRBD1 or TRBD2 (5 bases each). In germline, CDR1 is KGHSH, CDR2 LQKENI. CDR3 length: 14 residues. Trimming removed 3 bases at V and 1 base at J, with 10 bases between. The CDR3 sequence is CASSPGVGSYEQYF. The CDR3 DNA reads TGTGCCAGCTCACCGGGGGTGGGGTCCTACGAGCAGTACTTC. The entire variable domain, with the rest obtained from reference TRBV18 and TRBJ2-7, is as follows: NAGVMQNPRHLVRRRGQEARLRCSPMKGHSHVYWYRQLPEEGLKFMVYLQKENIIDESGMPKERFSAEFPKEGPSILRIQQVVRGDSAAYFCASSPGVGSYEQYFGPGTRLTVT.

This chain connects TRBV10-2 to TRBJ2-1; 7 bases are a match to TRBD2. Trimming took 8 bases from V and 9 from J; bases not matched to a gene: 7. The CDR3 runs to 12 residues. In germline, CDR1 is WSHSY, CDR2 SAAADI. CDR3 in DNA: TGCGCCAGCCGCCGGGGGGAAGGTGAGCAGTTCTTC. Translation gives CASRRGEGEQFF.

V usage is TRBV7-6 and J usage is TRBJ2-5; 8 positions agree with TRBD1. Germline-derived CDR1 and CDR2 are SGHVS and FNYEAQ. The CDR3 extends over 16 amino acids. With 4 bases clipped from V and 2 bases from J, the junction kept 9 bases outside the gene matches. CDR3 loop: CASSWSGQGGQETQYF. The CDR3 coding sequence is TGTGCCAGCAGCTGGAGCGGACAGGGTGGACAAGAGACCCAGTACTTC.

The chain recombines TRBV27 with TRBJ2-1, with 10 positions matching TRBD2. V gave up 2 bases and J gave up 7 bases; unmatched junction bases: 11. The CDR3 runs 17 residues. The germline CDR1 and CDR2 sequences are MNHEY and SMNVEV (reference sequence). The DNA for the CDR3 is TGTGCCAGCAGTTTAAGGGCTAGCGGGGGAGCCCCAAATGAGCAGTTCTTC. This translates into CASSLRASGGAPNEQFF.

The CDR3 DNA is TGTGCCAGCAGACCGACGGCTGGAAACACCATATATTTT. Amino acids: CASRPTAGNTIYF. The V and J genes are TRBV5-8 and TRBJ1-3; D unclear. V lost 5 bases to trimming and J lost 2 bases, with 8 bases between them. This CDR3 has 13 amino acids. Looked up from germline, CDR1 is SGHTS and CDR2 is YDEGEE.

The genes are TRBV27 and TRBJ2-1; 8 bases are shared with TRBD2. CDR1 and CDR2 from the germline V gene are MNHEY and SMNVEV (reference sequence). The CDR3 is 16 residues long. V lost 7 bases and J lost 5; bases outside the gene matches: 13. CDR3 coding DNA: TGTGCCAGCACCCCTTTAGCGGGACTCGGAGACAATGAGCAGTTCTTC. As protein: CASTPLAGLGDNEQFF.

This clone was seen only once. V usage is TRBV6-6 and J usage is TRBJ2-1; D unclear. Germline V lookup: CDR1 MNHNY, CDR2 SVGAGI (reference sequence). V was clipped by 6 bases and J by 0 bases, with 12 bases between them. The CDR3 is 15 residues long. The CDR3 region is CASRARKSSYNEQFF. The CDR3 DNA reads TGTGCCAGCAGAGCGCGGAAAAGCTCCTACAATGAGCAGTTCTTC.

This clone was counted only a few times. This chain links TRBV5-1 with TRBJ2-5, with D unclear. The CDR3 has 13 amino acids. The germline V and J ends were trimmed by 0 bases and 4 bases, with 7 bases remaining between them. Germline CDR1 is SGHRS and CDR2 is YFSETQ. The CDR3 DNA sequence: TGCGCCAGCAGCTTGGCAGTGGGAGAGACCCAGTACTTC. Its protein product is CASSLAVGETQYF.

The J gene is TRBJ1-2, the V gene TRBV2; tentative D call: TRBD1 (5 bases). Germline CDR1 reads SNHLY; CDR2 reads FYNNEI. The CDR3 has 15 amino acids. Between the trimmed V and J ends, which lost 3 bases and 3 bases, there was a span of 14 bases. DNA for the CDR3: TGTGCCAGCAGTGACCCAGTGGGGGGGTACTATGGCTACACCTTC. Amino acids: CASSDPVGGYYGYTF.

The genes are TRBV30 and TRBJ2-3; D perhaps matches TRBD2 (5 bases). Germline V gene data show CDR1 as GTSNPN and CDR2 as SVGIG (reference sequence). The length of the CDR3 is 13 residues. The germline V and J ends were trimmed by 1 base and 0 bases, with 5 bases remaining between them. DNA for the CDR3: TGTGCCTGGAGTGGAGGGAGCACAGATACGCAGTATTTT. This sequence encodes CAWSGGSTDTQYF.

Comments on this clone: A read error may account for a junction end that differs from germline. This chain links TRBV6-1 with TRBJ2-7, with D maybe TRBD2 (6 bases). This CDR3 is 14 amino acids long. Germline V CDR1 and CDR2: MNHNS, SASEGT. CDR3 bases: TGTGCCAGCAGGGAAGCTAGCGTCTCCTACGAGCAGTACTTC. This translates into CASREASVSYEQYF.

The chain employs TRBV7-8 and TRBJ2-3, with 10 bases that match TRBD2. Germline V gives CDR1 SGHVS, CDR2 FQNEAQ. V lost 6 bases and J lost 3; bases outside the gene matches: 3. The length of the CDR3 is 14 residues. The CDR3 DNA reads as TGTGCCAGCAGGAGGACTAGCGGTACAGATACGCAGTATTTT. Protein: CASRRTSGTDTQYF. The entire variable domain, with the rest obtained from reference TRBV7-8 and TRBJ2-3, is as follows: GAGVSQSPRYKVAKRGQDVALRCDPISGHVSLFWYQQALGQGPEFLTYFQNEAQLDKSGLPSDRFFAERPEGSVSTLKIQRTQQEDSAVYLCASRRTSGTDTQYFGPGTRLTVL.